This is a list of T cell receptor beta chains from one sample in a study of T cells in Graves' hyperthyroidism and ophthalmopathy. MiXCR was run by TCRdb on the multiplex PCR reads, yielding one entry per CDR3 protein. The sample carries about 560,000 distinct CDR3 sequences, around 17% recorded once. Sequenced material: blood. These receptors were taken from a woman in her late teens or twenties with Graves' hyperthyroidism. Each CDR3 is given with its conserved first and last residue. A D gene is named only where the DNA matches it firmly. Not every row has a clone size; where given, it reads once, few, many or a size class.

d_call: NA
clone_size: few
j_call: TRBJ1-6
v_call: TRBV12-3/TRBV12-4
cdr3_nt: TGTGCCAGCAGGCCGGGGAGCGGGCCAAATTCACCCCTCCACTTT
cdr3_aa: CASRPGSGPNSPLHF

d_call: NA
clone_size: many
j_call: TRBJ1-1
v_call: TRBV7-3
cdr3_nt: TGTGCCAGCAGCGTACAGGAGAACACTGAAGCTTTCTTT
cdr3_aa: CASSVQENTEAFF

d_call: NA
clone_size: NA
j_call: TRBJ2-7
v_call: TRBV12-3/TRBV12-4
cdr3_nt: TGTGCCAGCGCCCGCGAATCGGGGGCCGCCTACGAGCAGTACTTC
cdr3_aa: CASARESGAAYEQYF

d_call: TRBD1
clone_size: many
j_call: TRBJ2-7
v_call: TRBV6-2/TRBV6-3
cdr3_nt: TGTGCCAGCAGTTACGCGGCGGGCAGGGGGTCCTACGAGCAGTACTTC
cdr3_aa: CASSYAAGRGSYEQYF

d_call: NA
clone_size: few
j_call: TRBJ2-1
v_call: TRBV12-3/TRBV12-4
cdr3_nt: TGTGCCAGCAGTCGCAGGAGCGCGCCAATGTACTACAATGAGCAGTTCTTC
cdr3_aa: CASSRRSAPMYYNEQFF

d_call: NA
clone_size: many
j_call: TRBJ2-5
v_call: TRBV20-1
cdr3_nt: TGCAGTGCCGCCTTCGGGGGGCGCGACCAAGAGACCCAGTACTTC
cdr3_aa: CSAAFGGRDQETQYF

d_call: TRBD2
clone_size: NA
j_call: TRBJ2-1
v_call: TRBV20-1
cdr3_nt: TGCAGTGCCACCCAGCAAGGCGGGAGTAACTACAATGAGCAGTTCTTC
cdr3_aa: CSATQQGGSNYNEQFF

d_call: NA
clone_size: many
j_call: TRBJ2-3
v_call: TRBV6-1
cdr3_nt: TGTGCCAGCATTCCAGCGGGCACAGATACGCAGTATTTT
cdr3_aa: CASIPAGTDTQYF

d_call: NA
clone_size: few
j_call: TRBJ2-7
v_call: TRBV10-3
cdr3_nt: TGTGCCATCAGTGAGTCGGGGTCCGAGCAGTACTTC
cdr3_aa: CAISESGSEQYF

d_call: NA
clone_size: many
j_call: TRBJ2-5
v_call: TRBV20-1
cdr3_nt: TGCAGTGCTAGAGGGGTTAGGTTTGAGACCCAGTACTTC
cdr3_aa: CSARGVRFETQYF

d_call: TRBD1
clone_size: many
j_call: TRBJ1-1
v_call: TRBV30
cdr3_nt: TGTGCCTGGATCAGGACAGGAAGGAACACTGAAGCTTTCTTT
cdr3_aa: CAWIRTGRNTEAFF

d_call: NA
clone_size: many
j_call: TRBJ1-2
v_call: TRBV5-1
cdr3_nt: TGTGCCAGCAGTTTATCCACAGGGAACTATGGCTACACCTTC
cdr3_aa: CASSLSTGNYGYTF

d_call: NA
clone_size: NA
j_call: TRBJ1-1
v_call: TRBV20-1
cdr3_nt: TGCAGTGCTAGAGATAGGTTTAGCGCTGAAGCTTTCTTT
cdr3_aa: CSARDRFSAEAFF

d_call: TRBD1
clone_size: NA
j_call: TRBJ1-4
v_call: TRBV2
cdr3_nt: TGTGCCAGCAGTGAAACGACAGGGGGCGATGAAAAACTGTTTTTT
cdr3_aa: CASSETTGGDEKLFF

d_call: NA
clone_size: NA
j_call: TRBJ2-2
v_call: TRBV11-3
cdr3_nt: TGTGCCAGCAGCTTGCGTTTGTTGGGGGGAGAAACCGGGGAGCTGTTTTTT
cdr3_aa: CASSLRLLGGETGELFF

d_call: TRBD2
clone_size: NA
j_call: TRBJ2-2
v_call: TRBV2
cdr3_nt: TGTGCCAGCAGTGACGGGACTAGCGGGAGTAACGGGGAGCTGTTTTTT
cdr3_aa: CASSDGTSGSNGELFF

d_call: NA
clone_size: NA
j_call: TRBJ1-3
v_call: TRBV29-1
cdr3_nt: TGCAGCGTTGGGCCTGAAGGAGGAGCAGACACCATATATTTT
cdr3_aa: CSVGPEGGADTIYF

d_call: NA
clone_size: few
j_call: TRBJ2-7
v_call: TRBV5-6
cdr3_nt: TGTGCCAGCAGCTTGGTTTTAACGACAAGGGAGCAGTACTTC
cdr3_aa: CASSLVLTTREQYF

d_call: NA
clone_size: many
j_call: TRBJ2-3
v_call: TRBV20-1
cdr3_nt: TGCAGTGCGAACCTCTTCGGAGATACGCAGTATTTT
cdr3_aa: CSANLFGDTQYF

d_call: NA
clone_size: many
j_call: TRBJ2-3
v_call: TRBV6-2/TRBV6-3
cdr3_nt: TGTGCCAGCAGTTACTCCCTAATATCGAGCACAGATACGCAGTATTTT
cdr3_aa: CASSYSLISSTDTQYF

d_call: NA
clone_size: many
j_call: TRBJ1-1
v_call: TRBV29-1
cdr3_nt: TGCAGCCATCTGGGGGCTAACACTGAAGCTTTCTTT
cdr3_aa: CSHLGANTEAFF

d_call: NA
clone_size: NA
j_call: TRBJ2-7
v_call: TRBV27
cdr3_nt: TGTGCCAGCACCTCCGGGACCTACGAGCAGTACTTC
cdr3_aa: CASTSGTYEQYF

d_call: TRBD1
clone_size: NA
j_call: TRBJ1-1
v_call: TRBV19
cdr3_nt: TGTGCCAGTACCGTGGGACAGGGTCTAATGAACACTGAAGCTTTCTTT
cdr3_aa: CASTVGQGLMNTEAFF

d_call: TRBD1
clone_size: few
j_call: TRBJ2-3
v_call: TRBV5-1
cdr3_nt: TGCGCCAGCAGCCACCCCGGGACAGGACAGAGCACAGATACGCAGTATTTT
cdr3_aa: CASSHPGTGQSTDTQYF

d_call: NA
clone_size: few
j_call: TRBJ2-5
v_call: TRBV5-1
cdr3_nt: TGCGCCAGCAGACCTCCAACCGGGACAGTGGAGGGGGAGACCCAGTACTTC
cdr3_aa: CASRPPTGTVEGETQYF

d_call: TRBD2
clone_size: NA
j_call: TRBJ2-3
v_call: TRBV20-1
cdr3_nt: TGCAGTGCTAGCCCGACTAGCGGGAGAGGTACGCAGTATTTT
cdr3_aa: CSASPTSGRGTQYF

d_call: TRBD1
clone_size: once
j_call: TRBJ1-1
v_call: TRBV19
cdr3_nt: TGTGCCAGCAAGCCGGCACAGGGGTATACTGAAGCTTTCTTT
cdr3_aa: CASKPAQGYTEAFF

d_call: NA
clone_size: NA
j_call: TRBJ2-1
v_call: TRBV7-9
cdr3_nt: TGTGCCAGCAGCTTAGCAAAATCGAACAATGAGCAGTTCTTC
cdr3_aa: CASSLAKSNNEQFF

d_call: TRBD2
clone_size: many
j_call: TRBJ2-3
v_call: TRBV20-1
cdr3_nt: TGCAGTGCTAGAGGGACTAGCGGGAAGTCATCAACAGATACGCAGTATTTT
cdr3_aa: CSARGTSGKSSTDTQYF

d_call: NA
clone_size: NA
j_call: TRBJ2-3
v_call: TRBV19
cdr3_nt: TGTGCCAGTAGTAACAGGGCCCGAGATACGCAGTATTTT
cdr3_aa: CASSNRARDTQYF

d_call: NA
clone_size: many
j_call: TRBJ2-7
v_call: TRBV20-1
cdr3_nt: TGCAGTGCTAGTAGGCGGTTTAGGGACTCTAGCGAGCAGTACTTC
cdr3_aa: CSASRRFRDSSEQYF

d_call: TRBD2
clone_size: few
j_call: TRBJ2-7
v_call: TRBV7-6
cdr3_nt: TGTGCCAGCAGCAACTTACTAGCGCTCGAGCAGTACTTC
cdr3_aa: CASSNLLALEQYF

d_call: TRBD2
clone_size: NA
j_call: TRBJ2-1
v_call: TRBV15
cdr3_nt: TGTGCCACCAGCAGAGAACTAGCGGTTTACAATGAGCAGTTCTTC
cdr3_aa: CATSRELAVYNEQFF

d_call: NA
clone_size: many
j_call: TRBJ2-3
v_call: TRBV29-1
cdr3_nt: TGCAGCGTTGGCCCGGGACACCTCACAGATACGCAGTATTTT
cdr3_aa: CSVGPGHLTDTQYF

d_call: NA
clone_size: NA
j_call: TRBJ1-4
v_call: TRBV19
cdr3_nt: TGTGCCAGTAGTCCCATAGCCAGTAATGAAAAACTGTTTTTT
cdr3_aa: CASSPIASNEKLFF

d_call: TRBD1
clone_size: many
j_call: TRBJ2-7
v_call: TRBV11-2
cdr3_nt: TGTGCCAGCAGCTTATATGGGGACAGCTCCTACGAGCAGTACTTC
cdr3_aa: CASSLYGDSSYEQYF

d_call: NA
clone_size: few
j_call: TRBJ1-1
v_call: TRBV4-1
cdr3_nt: TGCGCCAGCAGCCCGGCCGGGAGTACAGGGAGCACTGAAGCTTTCTTT
cdr3_aa: CASSPAGSTGSTEAFF

d_call: NA
clone_size: NA
j_call: TRBJ1-1
v_call: TRBV19
cdr3_nt: TGTGCGGTGGCCAGGGGGAACACTGAAGCTTTCTTT
cdr3_aa: CAVARGNTEAFF

d_call: NA
clone_size: many
j_call: TRBJ2-1
v_call: TRBV7-9
cdr3_nt: TGTGCCAGCAGCTTAGCGGCCCCTAATGAGCAGTTCTTC
cdr3_aa: CASSLAAPNEQFF